The 21 T cell receptor beta chains below were found in one sample sequenced in a study of blood T cell repertoires in COVID-19. TCRdb keeps only in-frame clones here, not all; method: immunoSEQ multiplex PCR. The top ten hold roughly 9.2% of the sample, which has about 160,000 clones, 75% to 90% seen once. Sequenced material: peripheral blood. These receptors were collected from a woman older than 75 with active or convalescent COVID-19.

V is TRBV7-9 and J is TRBJ2-5, with TRBD2 as a possible D gene (6 bases). The CDR3 contains 15 residues. V gave up 0 bases and J gave up 5 bases, with 13 bases separating them. Germline CDR1 SEHNR, CDR2 FQNEAQ (reference sequence). The CDR3 DNA sequence: TGTGCCAGCAGCTTAGCTGTGCGGGACCGGGAGACCCAGTACTTC. It specifies CASSLAVRDRETQYF. Using reference TRBV7-9 and TRBJ2-5 for the parts outside the CDR3, the full variable domain is DTGVSQNPRHKITKRGQNVTFRCDPISEHNRLYWYRQTLGQGPEFLTYFQNEAQLEKSRLLSDRFSAERPKGSFSTLEIQRTEQGDSAMYLCASSLAVRDRETQYFGPGTRLLVL.

This chain connects TRBV28 to TRBJ2-1, with TRBD1 identical over 9 bases. With V trimmed by 7 bases and J by 6 bases, 10 bases remained unmatched. The CDR3 consists of 15 residues. CDR1 is MDHEN, CDR2 SYDVKM, per germline. As DNA, the CDR3 is TGTGCCAGCAAGAGGACAGGGGCCCTACCCAATGAGCAGTTCTTC. Encoded protein: CASKRTGALPNEQFF.

This clone was counted between two and nine times. The chain has TRBV19 and TRBJ1-2; 7 nucleotides align to TRBD1. The CDR3 consists of 12 residues. Germline V gene data show CDR1 as LNHDA and CDR2 as SQIVND (reference sequence). Trimming cost V 5 bases and J 3 bases; bases outside gene matches: 0. The CDR3 sequence: CASSQGDYGYTF. The CDR3 DNA reads TGTGCCAGTAGTCAGGGGGACTATGGCTACACCTTC.

The chain recombines TRBV7-9 with TRBJ1-1, with 11 bases lining up with TRBD1. The CDR3 has 14 residues. Germline CDR1 is SEHNR and CDR2 is FQNEAQ (reference sequence). The trim removed 4 bases at V and 5 bases at J, leaving 3 bases unmatched. CDR3 DNA sequence: TGTGCCAGCAGCTCCGGGACAGGGGGGACTGAAGCTTTCTTT. Translated: CASSSGTGGTEAFF.

The chain combines TRBV19 with TRBJ1-1; possible D gene TRBD1, 6 bases. V was clipped by 8 bases and J by 2 bases, with 15 bases between them. There are 14 residues in the CDR3. The germline V gene encodes CDR1 LNHDA and CDR2 SQIVND (reference sequence). CDR3 region: CASGATGFNTEAFF. The CDR3 coding sequence is TGTGCCAGTGGGGCGACAGGCTTCAACACTGAAGCTTTCTTT.

In regard to this clone: Germline and junction disagree at one end, which may indicate a read error. The rearrangement joins TRBV24-1 to TRBJ1-2; D unclear. This CDR3 is built from 11 residues. Germline CDR1 and CDR2: KGHDR and SFDVKD. CDR3 nucleotide sequence: TGTGCCACCAGTCTGGTGGAACAGCTATACTTC. Translating it yields CATSLVEQLYF.

V gene TRBV3-1 (or the pseudogene TRBV3-2) combines with J gene TRBJ1-2, with TRBD1 as a possible D gene (6 bases). Looked up from germline, CDR1 is LGHDT and CDR2 is YNNKEL (reference sequence). The CDR3 spans 13 residues. Trimming left V 3 bases short and J 2 bases short, with 7 bases between. The DNA for the CDR3 is TGTGCCAGCAGCCAGGGGGCGAACTATGGCTACACCTTC. Amino acid sequence: CASSQGANYGYTF.

Here the CDR3 reads CASSLEAGTSPLHF. The CDR3 coding sequence is TGTGCCAGCAGCTTAGAGGCGGGAACCTCACCCCTCCACTTT. The chain joins TRBV7-6 to TRBJ1-6; D gene unclear. Trimming took off 1 base at V and 10 bases at J, with 11 bases between the two ends. The V gene's germline CDR1 is SGHVS and CDR2 FNYEAQ. The CDR3 covers 14 residues.

The CDR3 DNA reads as TGTGCCAGCAGCTTAATGCGGGACACTGAAGCTTTCTTT. This gives the protein CASSLMRDTEAFF. V is TRBV7-9 and J is TRBJ1-1; D ambiguous. Germline CDR1 is SEHNR and CDR2 is FQNEAQ (reference sequence). Trimming took off 2 bases at V and 3 bases at J, with 7 bases between the two ends. The CDR3 is 13 amino acids.

This chain joins TRBV28 and TRBJ2-7, with D tentatively TRBD1 (5 bases). The germline V and J ends were trimmed by 6 bases and 7 bases, with 10 bases remaining between them. Germline V gives CDR1 MDHEN, CDR2 SYDVKM. CDR3 size: 11 residues. CDR3 amino acids: CASSLGLEQYF. The DNA of the CDR3 is TGTGCCAGCAGCCTGGGGCTAGAGCAGTACTTC.

This sequence joins TRBV19 and TRBJ2-7, with D perhaps matching TRBD1 (6 bases). Germline V lookup: CDR1 LNHDA, CDR2 SQIVND (reference sequence). Trimming cost V 6 bases and J 0 bases, with 9 bases left between them. This CDR3 spans 13 amino acids. The CDR3 is CASRRGSSYEQYF. CDR3 coding DNA: TGTGCCAGTAGGAGGGGGAGCTCCTACGAGCAGTACTTC.

The chain combines TRBV10-2 with TRBJ1-1; D is unclear. This CDR3 spans 13 amino acids. V lost 4 bases, J lost 0 bases, and 6 bases lay in between. The germline V gene has CDR1 WSHSY and CDR2 SAAADI. CDR3 sequence (DNA): TGCGCCAGCAGTGTCAGGTTGAACACTGAAGCTTTCTTT. Protein product: CASSVRLNTEAFF.

The rearrangement uses TRBV6-5 and TRBJ2-1, with 7 positions matching TRBD2. V was clipped by 2 bases and J by 3 bases; unmatched bases: 7. In germline, CDR1 is MNHEY, CDR2 SVGAGI. The length of the CDR3 is 16 residues. The CDR3 is CASSYGGASGYNEQFF. The DNA of the CDR3 is TGTGCCAGCAGTTACGGGGGAGCTAGCGGCTACAATGAGCAGTTCTTC.

V is TRBV5-1 and J is TRBJ1-1; TRBD1 matches at 7 bases. Germline trimming cut 4 bases from V and 1 base from J; bases unmatched to any gene: 7. Per germline, CDR1 SGHRS and CDR2 YFSETQ. This CDR3 is 15 amino acids long. The CDR3 here is CASSPEGGRNTEAFF. CDR3 nucleotides: TGCGCCAGCAGCCCGGAAGGGGGCCGGAACACTGAAGCTTTCTTT.

The chain combines TRBV5-5 with TRBJ1-2, with a weak D call TRBD1 (5 bases). Looked up from germline, CDR1 is SGHKS and CDR2 is YYEKEE (reference sequence). This CDR3 is built from 15 residues. V was trimmed by 0 bases and J by 4 bases, leaving 13 bases between them. The CDR3 loop reads CASSLGGPGGYGYTF. The CDR3 DNA reads as TGTGCCAGCAGCTTGGGGGGCCCAGGTGGCTATGGCTACACCTTC.

The gene calls are TRBV28 and TRBJ1-4; TRBD1 matches 10 bases. V lost 9 bases, J lost 8 bases, and 6 bases stayed unmatched. The CDR3 totals 13 residues. Germline loops: CDR1 MDHEN, CDR2 SYDVKM. The CDR3 is CASQSGQGEKLFF. The DNA for the CDR3 is TGTGCCAGTCAATCGGGACAGGGGGAAAAACTGTTTTTT.

In its sample, this clone was seen a few times. V usage is TRBV18 and J usage is TRBJ1-4, with 7 bases matching TRBD1. CDR1 and CDR2 (germline): KGHSH, LQKENI. The CDR3 totals 15 residues. The ends lost 4 bases at V and 4 bases at J; junction bases unmatched: 6. As DNA, the CDR3 is TGTGCCAGCTCACGTGACAGGGCTGATAATGAAAAACTGTTTTTT. This gives the protein CASSRDRADNEKLFF.

This chain uses TRBV7-9 with TRBJ2-1; 7 bases fit TRBD1. The CDR3 has 15 amino acids. The junction had 4 bases not matched to a gene; V was cut back by 0 bases and J by 5 bases. Germline CDR1 is SEHNR and CDR2 is FQNEAQ (reference sequence). In DNA form, the CDR3 reads TGTGCCAGCAGCTTAGCGACAGGGTACAACAATGAGCAGTTCTTC. It is translated as CASSLATGYNNEQFF.

This clone turned up a few times. V and J are TRBV11-2 and TRBJ2-7, with 7 bases identical to TRBD2. Unmatched junction bases numbered 12, after V lost 5 bases and J lost 5 bases. There are 15 residues in the CDR3. The germline gives CDR1 SGHAT, CDR2 FQNNGV. The CDR3 region has the DNA TGTGCCAGCAGCCCCGGAGCGGGGCTTGTCGACGAGCAGTACTTC. It specifies CASSPGAGLVDEQYF. Complete variable domain (other parts from reference TRBV11-2 and TRBJ2-7): EAGVAQSPRYKIIEKRQSVAFWCNPISGHATLYWYQQILGQGPKLLIQFQNNGVVDDSQLPKDRFSAERLKGVDSTLKIQPAKLEDSAVYLCASSPGAGLVDEQYFGPGTRLTVT.

CDR3 sequence: CASSDTMNTEAFF. The CDR3 DNA reads as TGTGCCAGTAGTGACACCATGAACACTGAAGCTTTCTTT. J is TRBJ1-1 and V is TRBV19; D is unclear. The CDR3 is 13 amino acids. V was pared by 5 bases and J by 0 bases, with 7 bases between. The germline CDR1 and CDR2 sequences are LNHDA and SQIVND (reference sequence). The entire variable domain, with the rest obtained from reference TRBV19 and TRBJ1-1, is as follows: DGGITQSPKYLFRKEGQNVTLSCEQNLNHDAMYWYRQDPGQGLRLIYYSQIVNDFQKGDIAEGYSVSREKKESFPLTVTSAQKNPTAFYLCASSDTMNTEAFFGQGTRLTVV.

The chain has TRBV19 and TRBJ1-5; 9 bases are a match to TRBD1. With 7 bases clipped from V and 3 bases from J, the junction kept 7 bases outside the gene matches. The CDR3 extends over 15 amino acids. Germline lookup yields CDR1 LNHDA and CDR2 SQIVND (reference sequence). CDR3 nucleotides: TGTGCCAGTATCGAACAGGGGGCTGACAATCAGCCCCAGCATTTT. Translating it yields CASIEQGADNQPQHF. The variable domain in full, completed from reference TRBV19 and TRBJ1-5, reads DGGITQSPKYLFRKEGQNVTLSCEQNLNHDAMYWYRQDPGQGLRLIYYSQIVNDFQKGDIAEGYSVSREKKESFPLTVTSAQKNPTAFYLCASIEQGADNQPQHFGDGTRLSIL.